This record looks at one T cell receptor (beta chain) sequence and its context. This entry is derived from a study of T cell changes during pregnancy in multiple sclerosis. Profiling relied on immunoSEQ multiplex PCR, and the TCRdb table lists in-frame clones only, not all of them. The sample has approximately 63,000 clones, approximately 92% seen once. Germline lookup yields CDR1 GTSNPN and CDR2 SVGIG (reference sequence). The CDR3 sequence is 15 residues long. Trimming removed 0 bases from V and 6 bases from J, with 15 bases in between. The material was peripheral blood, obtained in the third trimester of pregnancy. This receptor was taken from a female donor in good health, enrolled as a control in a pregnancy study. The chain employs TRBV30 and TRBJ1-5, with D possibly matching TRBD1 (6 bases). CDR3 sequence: CAWSVGTGGRQPQHF. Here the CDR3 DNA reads TGTGCCTGGAGTGTTGGTACGGGGGGGCGTCAGCCCCAGCATTTT.